This T cell receptor (beta chain) is drawn from a study of blood T cell repertoires in COVID-19. Overall study: Donors in the United States, Italy and Spain gave samples during acute or convalescent COVID-19. The analysed material was cDNA or gDNA that came from T cells, B-cell-depleted T cells, or PBMCs.

In the authors' methods: Estimation of nucleated cell counts was performed using reference gene primer amplification. TCRdb's table, derived via immunoSEQ multiplex PCR, lists solely in-frame clones and lacks some. V, J and clone size are taken as reported in that table, and D and trimming were inferred from the DNA itself. This sample has under 150,000 clones, with around four fifths found just once. The CDR3 runs 16 residues. Germline loops: CDR1 SGHTA, CDR2 FQGNSA. J lost 3 bases, V lost 0 bases, and 3 bases had no gene match. Sequencing used peripheral blood. The TCR comes from a woman between 35 and 50 years old with acute or convalescent COVID-19. The chain has TRBV7-2 and TRBJ2-7; 12 bases are shared with TRBD2. The CDR3 region has the DNA TGTGCCAGCAGCTTAGCGGGGACTAGCGGGTACTACGAGCAGTACTTC. Its protein is CASSLAGTSGYYEQYF.